Presented here are 9 T cell receptor beta chains from one specimen sequenced in a study of blood T cell repertoires in COVID-19 (dated by TCRdb to about 2020). The method behind the library was the immunoSEQ multiplex PCR assay. In TCRdb, the immuneACCESS table is reduced to in-frame sequences with V and J assigned. These tables do not hold every clone; where another copy was compared, an unresolved V gene accounts for under half, and the others remain unexplained. Present in this sample are under 500,000 clones, 70% to 90% of which were seen just once. Just under 2% of the sample is taken by the ten largest. Sequencing was done on a sample of PBMCs or T cells enriched from blood (not recorded which). The receptors were sampled from a woman aged 18-29 years with acute COVID-19.

This clone came up a few times. The chain joins TRBV29-1 to TRBJ2-5; possibly TRBD1 for D (7 bases). The V end lost 5 bases, the J end lost 5 bases, and 24 bases lay between the germline ends. The CDR3 is made up of 16 amino acids. CDR1 and CDR2 (germline): SQVTM, ANQGSEA. CDR3 sequence: CSVRYPDRAGGETQYF. The CDR3 coding sequence is TGCAGCGTTAGGTACCCAGACAGGGCAGGAGGGGAGACCCAGTACTTC.

Written as DNA, the CDR3 is TGTGCCTGGTCTCCGGGACTAGTGAGTGTGTACGAGCAGTACTTC. As protein: CAWSPGLVSVYEQYF. This sequence joins TRBV30 and TRBJ2-7; 8 bases line up with TRBD2. Germline values: CDR1 GTSNPN, CDR2 SVGIG (reference sequence). With V trimmed by 5 bases and J by 4 bases, 13 bases remained unmatched. The CDR3 totals 15 residues.

The chain recombines TRBV7-2 with TRBJ2-1, with TRBD2 as a possible D gene (6 bases). The ends were cut back, 6 bases at V and 2 bases at J, with 11 bases in the middle. From germline, CDR1 is SGHTA and CDR2 FQGNSA. This CDR3 spans 14 amino acids. The CDR3 DNA reads as TGTGCCAGCAGGGGGGGAACTCCCTACAATGAGCAGTTCTTC. Encoded protein: CASRGGTPYNEQFF.

This clone was picked up one time. This chain links TRBV5-1 with TRBJ2-2, with TRBD2 as a possible D gene (6 bases). This CDR3 has 14 residues. Germline V gene data show CDR1 as SGHRS and CDR2 as YFSETQ. V was trimmed by 4 bases and J by 8 bases, leaving 15 bases between them. In DNA form, the CDR3 reads TGCGCCAGCAGCATCGGGGACTTCGAAGGGGAGCTGTTTTTT. This encodes CASSIGDFEGELFF.

The chain's CDR3 is CASSYLRMGEQYF. The CDR3 DNA reads TGTGCCAGCAGTTACCTGCGGATGGGCGAGCAGTACTTC. This chain joins TRBV6-5 and TRBJ2-7, with D hard to call. CDR1 and CDR2 from the germline V gene are MNHEY and SVGAGI. The CDR3 contains 13 residues. The germline V and J ends were trimmed by 2 bases and 6 bases, with 11 bases remaining between them.

The rearrangement joins TRBV18 to TRBJ1-6, with 7 positions matching TRBD1. Germline-derived CDR1 and CDR2 are KGHSH and LQKENI. J was trimmed by 4 bases and V by 6 bases; bases with no gene match: 3. The CDR3 runs to 14 residues. The CDR3 sequence: CASSRTGYNSPLHF. The CDR3, as DNA: TGTGCCAGCTCTCGGACAGGTTATAATTCACCCCTCCACTTT.

This clone was observed a single time. V usage is TRBV28 and J usage is TRBJ1-5; no reliable D call. V was clipped by 2 bases and J by 7 bases, with 9 bases between them. The germline V gene has CDR1 MDHEN and CDR2 SYDVKM. The CDR3 runs to 13 residues. Here the CDR3 DNA reads TGTGCCAGCAGTTTACAGTTTTCACAGCCCCAGCATTTT. This encodes CASSLQFSQPQHF.

The chain couples TRBV18 to TRBJ2-7, with D perhaps TRBD1 (5 bases). Per germline, CDR1 KGHSH and CDR2 LQKENI. V lost 4 bases and J lost 0, with 19 bases in between. This CDR3 has 17 amino acids. The CDR3 spells CASSQRPDSMSSYEQYF. CDR3 nucleotides: TGTGCCAGCTCACAAAGGCCCGACAGCATGAGCTCCTACGAGCAGTACTTC.

The chain combines TRBV19 with TRBJ2-5; D might be TRBD1 (6 bases). The V gene lost 4 bases and the J gene lost 2 bases, with 14 bases spanning the gap. The germline V gene encodes CDR1 LNHDA and CDR2 SQIVND (reference sequence). The CDR3 consists of 15 residues. DNA of the CDR3: TGTGCCAGTAGTAGAATACCGGGACAACAAGAGACCCAGTACTTC. Translated, it gives CASSRIPGQQETQYF.